A single sample is the source of the 13 T cell receptor beta chains below, sequenced in a study of cytomegalovirus exposure and HLA in healthy donors. PCR was performed using 60 Vbeta and 13 Jbeta primers. Repertoires were generated with immunoSEQ multiplex PCR, while TCRdb's copy carries only in-frame clones and drops some. This sample has about 150,000 clones, with about 85% found just once. The sample comprised PBMCs. The receptors derive from a young man in good health and CMV-seropositive.

The CDR3 bases are TGTGCCAGCAGCGTATTAGGGGAAGAGACCCAGTACTTC. It encodes CASSVLGEETQYF. The chain recombines TRBV9 with TRBJ2-5, with a weak D call TRBD1 (5 bases). This CDR3 contains 13 residues. Germline V gene lookup returns CDR1 SGDLS and CDR2 YYNGEE. V lost 1 base and J lost 3, with 7 bases in between.

The chain uses TRBV6-4 and TRBJ2-1, with 8 bases matching TRBD1. Trimming took 6 bases from V and 8 from J; bases not matched to a gene: 9. The CDR3 sequence is 14 residues long. Germline values: CDR1 MRHNA, CDR2 SNTAGT. In DNA form, the CDR3 reads TGTGCCAGCAGGGGTGGACAGGGCGAACATGAGCAGTTCTTC. As protein: CASRGGQGEHEQFF.

This chain's CDR3 is CASSLDRGSEGYTF. The CDR3 nucleotides read TGCGCCAGCAGCTTAGACAGGGGGTCGGAGGGCTACACCTTC. The gene calls are TRBV5-1 and TRBJ1-2; 9 nucleotides agree with TRBD1. Per germline, CDR1 SGHRS and CDR2 YFSETQ. The length of the CDR3 is 14 residues. V shed 2 bases, J shed 8 bases, and the junction held 7 bases outside the gene matches.

The V gene is TRBV5-1, the J gene TRBJ2-7; possibly TRBD1 for D (5 bases). This CDR3 spans 13 amino acids. Trimming took off 3 bases at V and 3 bases at J, with 10 bases between the two ends. Germline CDR1 and CDR2: SGHRS and YFSETQ. As DNA, the CDR3 is TGCGCCAGCAGCTCCGACAGAGTCTACGAGCAGTACTTC. Translation gives CASSSDRVYEQYF.

The genes are TRBV2 and TRBJ1-6; D possibly corresponds to TRBD1 (6 bases). The V end lost 9 bases, the J end lost 10 bases, and 13 bases lay between the germline ends. Looked up from germline, CDR1 is SNHLY and CDR2 is FYNNEI. CDR3 length equals 12 residues. The CDR3 here is CARGGRRSPLHF. In DNA, the CDR3 is TGTGCCAGGGGGGGGCGGCGATCACCCCTCCACTTT.

In nucleotides, the CDR3 is TGTGCCAGCACCGCGCAGGGGACATCTGGTGAAAAACTGTTTTTT. It is translated as CASTAQGTSGEKLFF. This chain connects TRBV2 to TRBJ1-4; possibly TRBD1 for D (6 bases). The ends were cut back, 7 bases at V and 7 bases at J, with 19 bases in the middle. Germline V lookup: CDR1 SNHLY, CDR2 FYNNEI. The CDR3 covers 15 residues.

The chain recombines TRBV19 with TRBJ1-5, with unresolved D. Trimming shortened V by 3 bases and J by 3 bases, and 12 bases separated the two germline ends. Germline V CDR1 and CDR2: LNHDA, SQIVND (reference sequence). This CDR3 has 15 residues. The chain's CDR3 is CASSIFRGNNQPQHF. As DNA, the CDR3 is TGTGCCAGTAGTATCTTTCGGGGTAACAATCAGCCCCAGCATTTT.

The rearrangement joins TRBV7-3 to TRBJ1-1; a weak D match, TRBD1 (5 bases). The CDR3 consists of 13 residues. V shed 4 bases and J shed 8 bases, with 14 bases lying between them. CDR1 SGHTA and CDR2 FQGTGA come from the germline V gene. As DNA, the CDR3 is TGTGCCAGCAGCTCTTCCGGACAAGACGAAGCTTTCTTT. Protein product: CASSSSGQDEAFF.

J is TRBJ2-5 and V is TRBV5-1, with D unclear. This CDR3 contains 12 residues. The germline V gene has CDR1 SGHRS and CDR2 YFSETQ. With 4 bases removed from V and 1 base from J, the gap between germline ends came to 5 bases. In DNA form, the CDR3 reads TGCGCCAGCAGCAGCACCCAAGAGACCCAGTACTTC. Its translation: CASSSTQETQYF.

The genes are TRBV11-2 and TRBJ2-5; TRBD2 aligns across 7 bases. V shed 1 base and J 2 bases; nucleotides not matched to a gene: 10. CDR3 size: 17 residues. CDR1 is SGHAT and CDR2 is FQNNGV in the germline V gene. In DNA, the CDR3 is TGTGCCAGCAGCTTAGGTTCAGGGAGGGGACCGCAAGAGACCCAGTACTTC. This encodes CASSLGSGRGPQETQYF.

The V call is TRBV19, the J call TRBJ2-5; TRBD2 agrees at 9 bases. Germline V gene lookup returns CDR1 LNHDA and CDR2 SQIVND (reference sequence). Trimming removed 6 bases from V and 5 bases from J; junction bases left unmatched: 10. The CDR3 runs 15 residues. The CDR3 spells CASRTSGGRGETQYF. Written as DNA, the CDR3 is TGTGCCAGTAGGACAAGCGGGGGGCGGGGGGAGACCCAGTACTTC.

The chain employs TRBV5-4 and TRBJ1-2, with TRBD1 matching 7 bases. CDR1 is SGHNT, CDR2 YYREEE, per germline (reference sequence). The CDR3 extends over 13 amino acids. Trimming at V came to 1 base and at J to 6 bases, leaving 3 bases not matched to a gene. The DNA for the CDR3 is TGTGCCAGCAGCTTGAACAGGGGAGATGGCTACACCTTC. It is translated as CASSLNRGDGYTF.

This chain connects TRBV7-6 to TRBJ1-3; unclear D gene. V lost 1 base and J 0 bases, leaving 7 bases between the germline ends. Germline V gene lookup returns CDR1 SGHVS and CDR2 FNYEAQ. This CDR3 contains 15 residues. CDR3 sequence (DNA): TGTGCCAGCAGCTTAGGAGTCTACTCTGGAAACACCATATATTTT. It is translated as CASSLGVYSGNTIYF.